Below, 4 T cell receptor beta chains from the same sample are listed, as sequenced in a study of shared clonotypes between healthy human individuals. Data came from immunoSEQ multiplex PCR; TCRdb stores just in-frame clones and leaves some out. The sample includes about 1 million clones, about three quarters of them seen just once. Sequencing was performed on memory CD4+ T cells sorted from blood. Subset given: CD45RA-negative fraction. These receptors originate from a man between 18 and 29 years old in good health.

The chain joins TRBV6-1 to TRBJ2-5, with 10 bases lining up with TRBD1. V trimming: 4 bases; J trimming: 5 bases; junction bases outside the gene matches: 7. Germline V gene sequence: CDR1 MNHNS, CDR2 SASEGT. There are 15 residues in the CDR3. The CDR3 loop is CASSGDRGIVETQYF. DNA for the CDR3: TGTGCCAGCAGTGGGGACAGGGGAATTGTGGAGACCCAGTACTTC.

The chain carries TRBV15 and TRBJ1-1, with no clear D. The CDR3 has 13 residues. Trimming pared 5 bases from V and 4 bases from J, leaving 11 bases between. Germline V gene lookup returns CDR1 LNHNV and CDR2 YYDKDF (reference sequence). CDR3 DNA sequence: TGTGCCACCAGCGGCAGTGAGGGCACTGAAGCTTTCTTT. Protein sequence: CATSGSEGTEAFF.

With respect to this clone: Other DNA sequences in this specimen translate into the identical CDR3. The chain combines TRBV9 with TRBJ1-5; D remains ambiguous. The V gene lost 2 bases and the J gene lost 4 bases, with 7 bases spanning the gap. This CDR3 is 13 amino acids long. Looked up from germline, CDR1 is SGDLS and CDR2 is YYNGEE. In nucleotides, the CDR3 is TGTGCCAGCAGCGTGGGCGAGAATCAGCCCCAGCATTTT. Protein product: CASSVGENQPQHF.

V and J are TRBV27 and TRBJ2-1, with D possibly matching TRBD1 (6 bases). Germline-derived CDR1 and CDR2 are MNHEY and SMNVEV (reference sequence). With 6 bases removed from V and 7 bases from J, the gap between germline ends came to 13 bases. There are 13 residues in the CDR3. CDR3 loop: CASRLTGTNEQFF. In DNA form, the CDR3 reads TGTGCCAGCAGATTGACAGGTACGAATGAGCAGTTCTTC.